Described below is a single TCR beta chain sequence and its context. This record belongs to a study of tumor-infiltrating lymphocytes in oesophageal squamous cell carcinoma. Via MiXCR, TCRdb re-called the PCR reads, giving one row per CDR3 protein. This sample has 20,000 to 25,000 distinct CDR3 sequences, with about 35% found just once. This CDR3 region has 19 residues. The germline gives CDR1 SGHTA, CDR2 FQGNSA. V is TRBV7-2 and J is TRBJ2-5; possibly TRBD1 or TRBD2 for D (7 bases each). The DNA end is a closer match to TRBJ2-7, so the J assignment may be wrong. The clonotype comes from a male donor with esophageal squamous cell carcinoma. The sample was esophageal tumor tissue. CDR3 loop: CASSSPRRGGQPTTYEQYF. In DNA form, the CDR3 reads TGTGCCAGCAGCTCTCCGCGGCGCGGGGGACAGCCTACCACCTACGAGCAGTACTTC.